Listed here is a single TCR beta chain. Produced via immunoSEQ multiplex PCR; TCRdb's table is partial and in-frame only. The sample contains more than 75,000 clones, approximately 78% of which appear only once. The data belong to a study of radiotherapy plus CTLA-4 blockade in lung cancer. CDR3 length: 13 amino acids. V lost 2 bases and J lost 2, with 1 base in between. CDR1 MDHEN and CDR2 SYDVKM come from the germline V gene. Ipilimumab-mediated CTLA-4 blockade plus focal radiation was given to patients having chemo-refractory metastatic non-small-cell lung cancer. The TCR originated in a human donor with non-small cell lung cancer that progressed on radiotherapy plus ipilimumab. The chain uses TRBV28 and TRBJ2-6; no clear D. The specimen was peripheral blood, collected from a patient treated with radiotherapy plus ipilimumab. The CDR3 loop reads CASSLAGANVLTF. CDR3 bases: TGTGCCAGCAGTTTAGCTGGGGCCAACGTCCTGACTTTC. The full variable domain, its missing parts supplied by reference TRBV28 and TRBJ2-6, is DVKVTQSSRYLVKRTGEKVFLECVQDMDHENMFWYRQDPGLGLRLIYFSYDVKMKEKGDIPEGYSVSREKKERFSLILESASTNQTSMYLCASSLAGANVLTFGAGSRLTVL.